The source of this T cell receptor (beta chain) is a study of shared clonotypes between healthy human individuals. The overall study: Aged 18 to 49, the donors were two women and three men.

Every donor was a Caucasian adult from Nashville, Tennessee. As concerns this clone: Its antigen is currently unknown.

Sequenced by immunoSEQ multiplex PCR; TCRdb stores in-frame clones only, minus some. Of nearly 1 million clones in the sample, over 75% are singletons; the top ten hold approximately 1.5%. With 3 bases clipped from V and 4 bases from J, the junction kept 8 bases outside the gene matches. CDR1 and CDR2 from the germline V gene are SGHTA and FQGTGA. The CDR3 length is 16 residues. The study's findings and limits: Across four donors, naive CD4 shared 5% to 6.5%, naive CD8 under 4%, memory CD4 2% to 2.5%, memory CD8 around 0.42%. Generation probabilities were higher for clonotypes shared across all four sorted-subset donors than for unshared ones.

Sequencing used memory CD4+ T cells sorted from blood. Specified subset: CD45RA-negative fraction. The clonotype originates from a man aged 18 to 30 in good health. The chain combines TRBV7-3 with TRBJ2-3; 9 positions agree with TRBD1. The CDR3 DNA reads TGTGCCAGCAGCTTTCACGGGACAGGGCGAGCAGATACGCAGTATTTT. Translating gives CASSFHGTGRADTQYF.